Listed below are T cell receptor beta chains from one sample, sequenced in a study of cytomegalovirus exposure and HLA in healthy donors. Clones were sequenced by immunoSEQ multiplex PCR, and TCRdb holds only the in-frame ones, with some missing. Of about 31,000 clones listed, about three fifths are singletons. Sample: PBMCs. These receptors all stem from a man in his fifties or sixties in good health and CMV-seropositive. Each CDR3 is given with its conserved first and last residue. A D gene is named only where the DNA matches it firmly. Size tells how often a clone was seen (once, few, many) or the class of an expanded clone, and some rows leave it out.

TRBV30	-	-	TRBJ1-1	CAWSVQMNTEAFF	TGTGCCTGGAGTGTACAGATGAACACTGAAGCTTTCTTT
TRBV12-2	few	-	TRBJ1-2	CASRDGTARRGYTF	TGTGCAAGTCGCGACGGGACAGCTCGACGCGGCTACACCTTC
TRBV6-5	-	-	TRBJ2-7	CASSFQGGRYEQYF	TGTGCCAGCAGTTTTCAGGGGGGTCGCTACGAGCAGTACTTC
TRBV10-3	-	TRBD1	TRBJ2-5	CAIGRDSQETQYF	TGTGCCATTGGACGGGACAGTCAAGAGACCCAGTACTTC
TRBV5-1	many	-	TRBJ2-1	CASSSTTQYPFF	TGCGCCAGCAGCTCCACAACCCAATACCCATTCTTC
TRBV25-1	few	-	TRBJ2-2	CASSEYLANTGELFF	TGTGCCAGCAGCGAGTACCTAGCGAACACCGGGGAGCTGTTTTTT
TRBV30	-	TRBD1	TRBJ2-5	CAWSVQGLGQETQYF	TGTGCCTGGAGTGTACAGGGGCTAGGGCAAGAGACCCAGTACTTC
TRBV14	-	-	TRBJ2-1	CASSQDWGVAYNEQFF	TGTGCCAGCAGCCAAGATTGGGGGGTGGCCTACAATGAGCAGTTCTTC
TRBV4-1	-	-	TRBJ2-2	CASSQADYRNGELFF	TGCGCCAGCAGCCAAGCAGACTATCGAAACGGGGAGCTGTTTTTT
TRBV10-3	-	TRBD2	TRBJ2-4	CANRTAREDIQYF	TGTGCCAATCGGACGGCCCGGGAGGACATTCAGTACTTC
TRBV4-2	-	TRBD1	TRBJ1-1	CASSQPGQMNTEAFF	TGTGCCAGCAGCCAACCGGGACAGATGAACACTGAAGCTTTCTTT
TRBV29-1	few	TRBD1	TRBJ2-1	CSVDRDRGYNEQFF	TGCAGCGTTGACCGGGACAGGGGGTACAATGAGCAGTTCTTC
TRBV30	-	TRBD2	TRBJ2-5	CAWSPVEGRGETQYF	TGTGCCTGGAGTCCTGTTGAGGGGCGGGGGGAGACCCAGTACTTC
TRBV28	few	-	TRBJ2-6	CASSTTGSGANVLTF	TGTGCCAGCAGTACCACAGGCTCAGGGGCCAACGTCCTGACTTTC
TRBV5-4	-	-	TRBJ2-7	CASSSINRDEQYF	TGTGCCAGCAGCTCTATAAACAGGGACGAGCAGTACTTC
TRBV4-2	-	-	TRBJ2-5	CASSQESGTQYF	TGTGCCAGCAGCCAAGAATCCGGGACCCAGTACTTC
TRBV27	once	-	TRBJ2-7	CASQPGLSLGEQYF	TGTGCCAGCCAGCCGGGACTGTCCCTGGGCGAGCAGTACTTC
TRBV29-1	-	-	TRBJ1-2	CSVRGYPLDPSYTF	TGCAGCGTTCGAGGCTATCCCTTGGATCCGAGCTACACCTTC
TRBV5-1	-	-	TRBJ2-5	CASSLVSGQETQYF	TGCGCCAGCAGCTTGGTTAGCGGACAAGAGACCCAGTACTTC
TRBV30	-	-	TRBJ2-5	CAWSPGQQETQYF	TGTGCCTGGAGTCCAGGACAGCAAGAGACCCAGTACTTC
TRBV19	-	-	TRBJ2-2	CASSRDMNTGELFF	TGTGCCAGTAGTCGGGACATGAACACCGGGGAGCTGTTTTTT
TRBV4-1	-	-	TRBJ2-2	CASSRSPWAELFF	TGCGCCAGCAGCCGGTCCCCTTGGGCGGAGCTGTTTTTT
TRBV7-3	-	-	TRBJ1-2	CASSLGPGASLYGYTF	TGTGCCAGCAGCTTAGGCCCAGGGGCCTCCCTTTATGGCTACACCTTC
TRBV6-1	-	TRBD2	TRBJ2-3	CASTSGRGTDTQYF	TGTGCCAGCACTAGCGGGAGAGGGACAGATACGCAGTATTTT
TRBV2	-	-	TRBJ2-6	CASSGARAGANVLTF	TGTGCCAGCAGTGGGGCCAGGGCTGGGGCCAACGTCCTGACTTTC
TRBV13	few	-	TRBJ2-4	CASSFADIQYF	TGTGCCAGCAGCTTTGCGGACATTCAGTACTTC
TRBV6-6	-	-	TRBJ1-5	CASSYGGTAQHF	TGTGCCAGCAGTTACGGGGGGACGGCCCAGCATTTT
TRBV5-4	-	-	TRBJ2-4	CASSLVTENIQYF	TGTGCCAGCAGCTTAGTCACAGAAAACATTCAGTACTTC
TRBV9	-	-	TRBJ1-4	CASSVEGLGEKLFF	TGTGCCAGCAGCGTAGAGGGGCTGGGGGAAAAACTGTTTTTT